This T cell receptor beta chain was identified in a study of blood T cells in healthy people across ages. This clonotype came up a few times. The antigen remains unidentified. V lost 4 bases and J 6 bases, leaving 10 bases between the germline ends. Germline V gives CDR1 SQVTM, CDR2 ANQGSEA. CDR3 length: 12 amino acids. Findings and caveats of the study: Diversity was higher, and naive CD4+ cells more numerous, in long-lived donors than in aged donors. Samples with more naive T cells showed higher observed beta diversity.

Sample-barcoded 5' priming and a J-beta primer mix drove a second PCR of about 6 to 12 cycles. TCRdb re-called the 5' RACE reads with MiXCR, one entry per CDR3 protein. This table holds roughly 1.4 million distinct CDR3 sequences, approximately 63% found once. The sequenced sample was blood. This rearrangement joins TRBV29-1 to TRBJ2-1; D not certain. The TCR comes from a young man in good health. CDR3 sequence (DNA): TGCAGCGTTGGTGGGTATGGCAATGAGCAGTTCTTC. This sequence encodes CSVGGYGNEQFF.